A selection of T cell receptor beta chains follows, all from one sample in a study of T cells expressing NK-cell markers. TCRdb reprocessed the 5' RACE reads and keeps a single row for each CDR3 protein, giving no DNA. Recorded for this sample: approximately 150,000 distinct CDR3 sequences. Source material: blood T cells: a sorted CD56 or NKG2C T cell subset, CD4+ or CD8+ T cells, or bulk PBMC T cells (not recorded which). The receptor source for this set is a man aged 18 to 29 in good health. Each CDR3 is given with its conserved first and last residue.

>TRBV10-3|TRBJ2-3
CAIRRESTDTQYF
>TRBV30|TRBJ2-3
CAWAPGLGTDTQYF
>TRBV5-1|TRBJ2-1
CARRTSGIYNEQFF
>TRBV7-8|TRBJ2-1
CASSPMTGANNEQFF
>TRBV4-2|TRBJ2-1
CASSQDSSDNEQFF
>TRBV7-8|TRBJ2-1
CASSLSGTGSYNEQFF
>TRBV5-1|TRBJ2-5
CASSHPGQEKETQYF
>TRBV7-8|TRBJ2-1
CASSFLVDNEQFF
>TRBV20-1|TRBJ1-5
CSALKGQRTQPQHF
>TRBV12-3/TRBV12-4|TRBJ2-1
CASSYQREWNEQFF
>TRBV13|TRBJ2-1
CASSARKGFDEQFF
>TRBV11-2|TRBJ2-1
CASSISGRETYNEQFF
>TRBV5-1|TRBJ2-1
CASSLAGTGSYNEQFF
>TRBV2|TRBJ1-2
CASSADRENYGYTF
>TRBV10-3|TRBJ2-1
CAIRGQGREGSYNEQFF
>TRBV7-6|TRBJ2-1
CASSLGSGGPAYNEQFF